The rows below give T cell receptor beta chains drawn from one sample of a study of OX40 agonist ivuxolimab in advanced cancers. Clones were read by immunoSEQ multiplex PCR, and TCRdb kept only the in-frame ones, dropping some. The table lists over 15,000 clones, 83% of them singletons, with 21% in the top ten. This material consisted of CD4+ or CD8+ T cells sorted from blood, taken in a trial of the OX40 agonist ivuxolimab. All receptors derive from an adult with an advanced solid tumor such as melanoma, head and neck, liver or kidney cancer. Each CDR3 is given with its conserved first and last residue. A D gene is named only where the DNA matches it firmly. Not every row has a clone size; where given, it reads once, few, many or a size class.

j_call d_call v_call clone_size cdr3_aa cdr3_nt
TRBJ2-3 NA TRBV7-2 NA CASSLVRAGASTDTQYF TGTGCCAGCAGCTTAGTTCGGGCCGGTGCTAGCACAGATACGCAGTATTTT
TRBJ2-7 TRBD2 TRBV7-2 NA CASSLDLLAGEDEQYF TGTGCCAGCAGCTTAGATCTACTAGCGGGAGAGGACGAGCAGTACTTC
TRBJ1-2 NA TRBV7-2 NA CASSFVGLDSGYTF TGTGCCAGCAGCTTCGTGGGACTGGATTCTGGCTACACCTTC
TRBJ1-5 NA TRBV11-2 NA CASSWFERQPQHF TGTGCCAGCAGCTGGTTTGAAAGGCAGCCCCAGCATTTT
TRBJ1-2 NA TRBV5-5 NA CASSLGGPGYSNYGYTF TGTGCCAGCAGCTTGGGAGGTCCGGGGTACTCCAACTATGGCTACACCTTC
TRBJ2-1 TRBD2 TRBV10-3 NA CATNGGGGAPEQFF TGTGCCACTAACGGGGGCGGGGGGGCCCCTGAGCAGTTCTTC
TRBJ1-1 TRBD1 TRBV7-8 NA CASSLSGQVNTEAFF TGTGCCAGCAGCTTATCGGGACAGGTGAACACTGAAGCTTTCTTT
TRBJ2-7 NA TRBV7-2 NA CASSYSSYEQYF TGTGCCAGCAGCTACAGCTCCTACGAGCAGTACTTC
TRBJ2-2 NA TRBV5-6 NA CASSNAMGPGELFF TGTGCCAGCAGCAATGCCATGGGTCCCGGGGAGCTGTTTTTT
TRBJ2-7 NA TRBV6-5 NA CASSNRQESYEQYF TGTGCCAGCAGTAATCGACAGGAATCTTACGAGCAGTACTTC
TRBJ2-7 NA TRBV28 NA CASSLRQAGFRFEQYF TGTGCCAGCAGTTTAAGGCAGGCTGGGTTTCGGTTCGAGCAGTACTTC
TRBJ1-1 NA TRBV6-6 NA CASSYGIEAFF TGTGCCAGCAGTTATGGGATTGAAGCTTTCTTT
TRBJ1-1 NA TRBV4-1 NA CASSPGQNTEAFF TGCGCCAGCAGCCCAGGACAGAACACTGAAGCTTTCTTT
TRBJ1-6 NA TRBV21-1 NA CASSKRWRPYGSYNSPLHF TGTGCCAGCAGCAAAAGGTGGCGGCCTTATGGGTCCTATAATTCACCCCTCCACTTT
TRBJ2-7 TRBD1 TRBV19 NA CASSVQQGPLGYEQYF TGTGCCAGTAGTGTACAACAGGGGCCCTTGGGCTACGAGCAGTACTTC
TRBJ2-2 NA TRBV19 NA CASSIFNWGPNPGELFF TGTGCCAGTAGTATATTTAACTGGGGCCCGAACCCCGGGGAGCTGTTTTTT
TRBJ2-1 NA TRBV29-1 NA CSVVGSNNEQFF TGCAGCGTTGTGGGGTCAAACAATGAGCAGTTCTTC
TRBJ2-7 TRBD1 TRBV7-9 NA CASSSGQGLDEQYF TGTGCCAGCAGCTCCGGACAGGGGCTGGACGAGCAGTACTTC
TRBJ2-5 TRBD2 TRBV5-8 NA CASSLGTSGGSETQYF TGTGCCAGCAGCTTGGGGACTAGCGGGGGGTCGGAGACCCAGTACTTC
TRBJ2-1 TRBD2 TRBV28 once CASSPPRTGGVEQFF TGTGCCAGCAGTCCCCCTCGAACGGGGGGGGTTGAGCAGTTCTTC
TRBJ1-1 TRBD1 TRBV5-1 NA CASSLFLGTGTEAFF TGCGCCAGCAGCTTGTTCTTGGGGACAGGGACTGAAGCTTTCTTT
TRBJ2-7 NA TRBV5-6 once CASSLDGGAMSYEQYF TGTGCCAGCAGCTTGGATGGCGGGGCGATGTCCTACGAGCAGTACTTC
TRBJ1-5 NA TRBV6-5 once CASSPVVSSNQPQHF TGTGCCAGCAGTCCGGTAGTTTCGAGCAATCAGCCCCAGCATTTT
TRBJ2-7 TRBD2 TRBV5-1 NA CASSPTSGASYEQYF TGCGCCAGCAGTCCTACTAGCGGGGCTTCCTACGAGCAGTACTTC
TRBJ2-3 NA TRBV6-1 large CASSEATTQYF TGTGCCAGCAGTGAAGCTACTACGCAGTATTTT
TRBJ2-7 TRBD2 TRBV7-3 NA CASMGLADASYEQYF TGTGCCAGCATGGGACTAGCGGATGCCTCCTACGAGCAGTACTTC
TRBJ2-7 NA TRBV6-6 medium-sized CASSYSTPLYEQYF TGTGCCAGCAGTTACTCGACCCCATTATACGAGCAGTACTTC
TRBJ1-4 NA TRBV29-1 NA CSVGREEKLFF TGCAGCGTTGGCAGGGAAGAAAAACTGTTTTTT
TRBJ2-3 NA TRBV4-1 NA CASSPPNTDTQYF TGCGCCAGCAGTCCCCCCAACACAGATACGCAGTATTTT
TRBJ2-1 TRBD2 TRBV6-5 NA CASRGGTSGNNEQFF TGTGCCAGCAGGGGAGGGACTAGCGGCAACAATGAGCAGTTCTTC
TRBJ2-1 NA TRBV30 NA CAWSVPDYIIYNEQFF TGTGCCTGGAGTGTACCCGACTACATAATCTACAATGAGCAGTTCTTC
TRBJ2-7 NA TRBV6-1 few CASTHRRTYEQYF TGTGCCAGCACTCACAGGAGGACCTACGAGCAGTACTTC
TRBJ2-2 NA TRBV5-5 NA CASSFALVEVFTGELFF TGTGCCAGCAGCTTTGCATTGGTGGAGGTCTTTACCGGGGAGCTGTTTTTT
TRBJ2-1 NA TRBV7-7 NA CASSLAGKNEQFF TGTGCCAGCAGCTTAGCTGGCAAGAATGAGCAGTTCTTC
TRBJ2-3 TRBD1 TRBV27 NA CASSPRDRRSSTDTQYF TGTGCCAGCAGTCCCCGGGACAGGCGTTCTAGCACAGATACGCAGTATTTT
TRBJ2-1 TRBD1 TRBV9 NA CASSALNRGLYNEQFF TGTGCCAGCAGCGCCCTTAACAGGGGGCTCTACAATGAGCAGTTCTTC
TRBJ1-3 TRBD1 TRBV5-4 NA CASAPGGPDGNTIYF TGTGCCAGCGCCCCAGGGGGCCCCGATGGAAACACCATATATTTT
TRBJ1-1 NA TRBV7-2 NA CASSTQGITEAFF TGTGCCAGCAGCACACAGGGAATCACTGAAGCTTTCTTT
TRBJ1-2 NA TRBV27 NA CASSLSHPPYNYGYTF TGTGCCAGCAGCCTGAGTCACCCTCCTTATAACTATGGCTACACCTTC
TRBJ1-1 TRBD1 TRBV7-8 NA CASSARTGGRGMNTEAFF TGTGCCAGCAGCGCCCGGACAGGGGGCAGGGGAATGAACACTGAAGCTTTCTTT